This T cell receptor (beta chain) was recorded in a study of T cell responses to AZD1222 COVID-19 vaccine. General study results and limits: White British ancestry dominated among donors, who included more females, and clonal diversity was possibly underestimated. In the spike-specific TCR repertoire, nearly half reportedly target unmutated variant regions. Spike-specific TCR breadth and depth grew following two AZD1222 doses.

The CDR3 has 11 residues. The germline CDR1 and CDR2 sequences are MNHEY and SVGEGT. V was pared by 1 base and J by 7 bases, with 1 base between. Notes on this clone: Its antigen remains unidentified.

Produced via immunoSEQ multiplex PCR; TCRdb's table is partial and in-frame only. The sample has 150,000 to 180,000 clones; roughly nine tenths are singletons. Second-dose schedules of about 4 or about 12 weeks were combined. The sequences come from peripheral blood, collected 28 days after the second AZD1222 dose. This receptor was identified in an adult who received the AZD1222 COVID-19 vaccine. The chain uses TRBV6-2 or TRBV6-3 and TRBJ2-2, with D unclear. The CDR3 loop is CASSYYGELFF. CDR3 nucleotides: TGTGCCAGCAGTTACTACGGGGAGCTGTTTTTT.